A single sample gave rise to the 28 T cell receptor beta chains below, sequenced in a study of blood T cell repertoires in COVID-19. This table comes from immunoSEQ multiplex PCR, and its TCRdb copy is limited to in-frame clones, with some not included. The repertoire has about 190,000 clones, approximately 81% of them found once; the top ten carry less than 20%. The sequenced sample was peripheral blood. The receptors originated from a human donor in a cohort sampled during active COVID-19.

The chain is built from TRBV11-2 and TRBJ2-1, with 9 bases that match TRBD2. From germline, CDR1 is SGHAT and CDR2 FQNNGV. V trimming: 5 bases; J trimming: 8 bases; junction bases outside the gene matches: 13. This CDR3 region has 16 residues. CDR3 in DNA: TGTGCCAGCAGCCGAGATCCGGCGGGGGGGATAGATGAGCAGTTCTTC. This sequence encodes CASSRDPAGGIDEQFF.

The chain has TRBV28 and TRBJ2-5; 7 bases align to TRBD1. Losses at the gene ends were 6 bases for V and 2 bases for J; bases not matched to a gene: 9. Germline CDR1 and CDR2: MDHEN and SYDVKM. The CDR3 is made up of 15 amino acids. The CDR3 is CASSPRGPAQETQYF. CDR3 sequence (DNA): TGTGCCAGCAGCCCGAGGGGGCCCGCTCAAGAGACCCAGTACTTC. The full variable domain, rest sourced from reference TRBV28 and TRBJ2-5, is DVKVTQSSRYLVKRTGEKVFLECVQDMDHENMFWYRQDPGLGLRLIYFSYDVKMKEKGDIPEGYSVSREKKERFSLILESASTNQTSMYLCASSPRGPAQETQYFGPGTRLLVL.

This clone was picked up a small number of times. The V and J genes are TRBV6-2 or TRBV6-3 and TRBJ2-4, with TRBD2 matching over 9 bases. Germline CDR1 MNHEY, CDR2 SVGEGT. The CDR3 spans 14 residues. J was trimmed by 3 bases and V by 6 bases; bases with no gene match: 3. In nucleotides, the CDR3 is TGTGCCAGCAGCGCGGGAGGGCACAAAAACATTCAGTACTTC. Translating gives CASSAGGHKNIQYF.

This clone has more than one count but fewer than ten. This chain connects TRBV28 to TRBJ2-5; TRBD1 matches 7 bases. The germline gives CDR1 MDHEN, CDR2 SYDVKM. The J segment lost 1 base and the V segment lost 4 bases, leaving 3 bases of the junction unmatched. CDR3 length: 14 amino acids. The CDR3 is CASSSQGVQETQYF. As DNA, the CDR3 is TGTGCCAGCAGTTCCCAGGGGGTCCAAGAGACCCAGTACTTC.

CDR3 DNA: TGCAGCGTTGTTGTGGACAAGGACACCGGGGAGCTGTTTTTT. The encoded protein is CSVVVDKDTGELFF. The rearrangement uses TRBV29-1 and TRBJ2-2; D may be TRBD1 (5 bases). Trimming pared 4 bases from V and 3 bases from J, leaving 12 bases between. CDR3 size: 14 residues. From germline, CDR1 is SQVTM and CDR2 ANQGSEA.

The J gene is TRBJ2-2, the V gene TRBV4-1; 9 bases are a match to TRBD2. Trimming at V came to 0 bases and at J to 8 bases, leaving 7 bases not matched to a gene. Germline assignment: CDR1 MGHRA and CDR2 YSYEKL. The CDR3 is made up of 16 amino acids. The CDR3 loop reads CASSQEGGTSIGELFF. In DNA form, the CDR3 reads TGCGCCAGCAGCCAAGAGGGCGGGACTAGCATAGGGGAGCTGTTTTTT.

The chain joins TRBV5-1 to TRBJ2-1; 8 bases align to TRBD2. The V gene end was trimmed by 2 bases and the J gene end by 0 bases; junction bases not matched to a gene: 10. The germline gives CDR1 SGHRS, CDR2 YFSETQ. The CDR3 length is 18 residues. CDR3 residues: CASSLRGWRGASYNEQFF. CDR3 nucleotides: TGCGCCAGCAGCTTAAGGGGGTGGCGGGGGGCCTCCTACAATGAGCAGTTCTTC.

The chain joins TRBV7-9 to TRBJ2-3; 9 positions agree with TRBD2. This CDR3 contains 14 residues. J was trimmed by 6 bases and V by 6 bases; bases with no gene match: 7. Germline V gives CDR1 SEHNR, CDR2 FQNEAQ (reference sequence). CDR3: CASRAGSGSDTQYF. DNA for the CDR3: TGTGCCAGCAGGGCGGGTAGCGGGAGCGATACGCAGTATTTT. The variable domain in full, with the rest retrieved from reference TRBV7-9 and TRBJ2-3, is DTGVSQNPRHKITKRGQNVTFRCDPISEHNRLYWYRQTLGQGPEFLTYFQNEAQLEKSRLLSDRFSAERPKGSFSTLEIQRTEQGDSAMYLCASRAGSGSDTQYFGPGTRLTVL.

This chain connects TRBV5-1 to TRBJ2-5; 8 nucleotides match TRBD1. The CDR3 is made up of 14 amino acids. CDR1 is SGHRS, CDR2 YFSETQ, per germline. The ends lost 4 bases at V and 5 bases at J; junction bases unmatched: 7. CDR3 in amino acids: CASSPTGEGETQYF. For the CDR3, the DNA is TGCGCCAGCAGCCCGACAGGGGAAGGGGAGACCCAGTACTTC.

CDR3 loop: CASSAQGGVYTF. CDR3 bases: TGTGCCAGCAGTGCACAGGGGGGTGTCTACACCTTC. This chain connects TRBV27 to TRBJ1-2; 8 nucleotides match TRBD1. Per the germline V gene, CDR1 is MNHEY and CDR2 is SMNVEV (reference sequence). Germline trimming cut 5 bases from V and 10 bases from J; bases unmatched to any gene: 6. The CDR3 is made up of 12 amino acids.

The chain uses TRBV3-1 (or the pseudogene TRBV3-2) and TRBJ2-7; 9 bases fit TRBD2. The ends lost 4 bases at V and 2 bases at J; junction bases unmatched: 15. CDR3 length equals 18 residues. Per the germline V gene, CDR1 is LGHDT and CDR2 is YNNKEL (reference sequence). The DNA of the CDR3 is TGTGCCAGCAGCCGCCAATATTTAGCGGGAGCTCGTACCTACGAGCAGTACTTC. This encodes CASSRQYLAGARTYEQYF.

The chain is built from TRBV6-4 and TRBJ2-1; TRBD1 agrees at 9 bases. CDR1 is MRHNA, CDR2 SNTAGT, per germline. Trimming at V came to 8 bases and at J to 6 bases, leaving 11 bases not matched to a gene. The CDR3 is made up of 15 amino acids. The CDR3, as DNA: TGTGCCAGCGGTGCTGAAGGGACAGGGTTCAATGAGCAGTTCTTC. Translated, it gives CASGAEGTGFNEQFF.

V is TRBV29-1 and J is TRBJ1-1; D is perhaps TRBD1 (5 bases). CDR3 length: 12 amino acids. From germline, CDR1 is SQVTM and CDR2 ANQGSEA. Trimming left V 7 bases short and J 0 bases short, with 9 bases between. The CDR3 region has the DNA TGCAGCGCTCGACAGCTGAACACTGAAGCTTTCTTT. Residues: CSARQLNTEAFF.

The chain has TRBV5-1 and TRBJ1-3, with TRBD1 matching over 7 bases. The V gene end was trimmed by 4 bases and the J gene end by 0 bases; junction bases not matched to a gene: 16. CDR1 and CDR2 from the germline V gene are SGHRS and YFSETQ. The CDR3 runs to 19 residues. CDR3 sequence (DNA): TGCGCCAGCAGCCGTTATTATGGACAGGATAGTTTCTCTGGAAACACCATATATTTT. Protein sequence: CASSRYYGQDSFSGNTIYF.

Notes on this clone: Other DNA sequences in the same sample also yield this CDR3. The chain uses TRBV12-3 or TRBV12-4 and TRBJ2-2; D unresolved. V was cut by 6 bases and J by 6 bases, with 11 bases left in between. The CDR3 is 13 amino acids. The CDR3 DNA sequence: TGTGCCAGCAGGGCCCGTGAGGCCGGGGAGCTGTTTTTT. Protein product: CASRAREAGELFF.

This clone was seen just once. This chain joins TRBV18 and TRBJ1-5, with D possibly TRBD1 on 5 matching bases. This CDR3 contains 14 residues. Trimming cost V 2 bases and J 4 bases, with 9 bases left between them. Germline CDR1 and CDR2: KGHSH and LQKENI. The CDR3 DNA is TGTGCCAGCTCACCAGATGCAGGGAATCAGCCCCAGCATTTT. Protein sequence: CASSPDAGNQPQHF.

V gene TRBV6-5 combines with J gene TRBJ2-5; 9 bases map to TRBD1. From germline, CDR1 is MNHEY and CDR2 SVGAGI. CDR3 length: 14 residues. The junction had 8 bases not matched to a gene; V was cut back by 8 bases and J by 4 bases. CDR3 sequence (DNA): TGTGCCAGCCAGGAACAGGGGGCTGGAGAGACCCAGTACTTC. Its translation is CASQEQGAGETQYF.

V usage is TRBV18 and J usage is TRBJ1-1, with D possibly TRBD1 on 5 matching bases. Germline V CDR1 and CDR2: KGHSH, LQKENI. The CDR3 spans 18 residues. The V and J ends lost 3 bases and 2 bases respectively, with 22 bases between them. The CDR3 region has the DNA TGTGCCAGCTCACCCATTCCTCTAACAGGCACCATAAACACTGAAGCTTTCTTT. Protein sequence: CASSPIPLTGTINTEAFF.

This chain's CDR3 is CASSQTGTDTQYF. Here the CDR3 DNA reads TGTGCCAGCAGCCAGACAGGCACAGATACGCAGTATTTT. The chain combines TRBV5-5 with TRBJ2-3; possibly TRBD1 for D (5 bases). The CDR3 extends over 13 amino acids. V gave up 4 bases and J gave up 1 base, with 7 bases separating them. Germline V gives CDR1 SGHKS, CDR2 YYEKEE (reference sequence).

This sequence joins TRBV27 and TRBJ2-3; unclear D gene. V gave up 6 bases and J gave up 3 bases, with 7 bases separating them. Germline values: CDR1 MNHEY, CDR2 SMNVEV (reference sequence). This CDR3 spans 12 amino acids. The CDR3 bases are TGTGCCAGCAGGAGGTCTACAGATACGCAGTATTTT. It yields the protein CASRRSTDTQYF.

The chain links TRBV4-2 to TRBJ2-3; 8 bases fit TRBD1. There are 18 residues in the CDR3. Per the germline V gene, CDR1 is LGHNA and CDR2 is YNFKEQ. V dropped 0 bases and J dropped 1; count of bases not matched to a gene: 9. The CDR3 is CASSQDWHRGDGTDTQYF. The CDR3 bases are TGTGCCAGCAGCCAAGATTGGCACAGGGGGGATGGCACAGATACGCAGTATTTT.

The chain recombines TRBV19 with TRBJ2-2; TRBD1 agrees at 9 bases. Germline assignment: CDR1 LNHDA and CDR2 SQIVND (reference sequence). With 4 bases clipped from V and 6 bases from J, the junction kept 9 bases outside the gene matches. The CDR3 extends over 16 amino acids. CDR3 DNA sequence: TGTGCCAGTAGTACCCAACAGGGGGCGGGGTCCGGGGAGCTGTTTTTT. Its translation is CASSTQQGAGSGELFF.

Comments on this clone: Being one base from a much bigger clone, this may be a read error. This chain uses TRBV7-2 with TRBJ1-5; no definite D call. Trimming removed 2 bases at V and 6 bases at J, with 5 bases between. The germline V gene encodes CDR1 SGHTA and CDR2 FQGNSA. CDR3 size: 12 residues. The chain's CDR3 is CASSLPGQPQHF. In DNA form, the CDR3 reads TGTGCCAGCAGCTTACCGGGTCAGCCCCAGCATTTT.

This sequence joins TRBV7-8 and TRBJ2-1; 11 bases are shared with TRBD2. CDR1 and CDR2 (germline): SGHVS, FQNEAQ. Trimming cost V 6 bases and J 8 bases; bases outside gene matches: 6. The CDR3 contains 14 residues. CDR3: CASRYLLAGDEQFF. The CDR3 DNA reads TGTGCCAGCAGATACTTACTAGCGGGAGATGAGCAGTTCTTC.

The gene calls are TRBV5-1 and TRBJ2-7; 7 bases are shared with TRBD1. CDR1 and CDR2 from the germline V gene are SGHRS and YFSETQ. The CDR3 length is 15 residues. Trimming took 1 base from V and 5 from J; bases not matched to a gene: 9. CDR3 sequence: CASSLTTGKFNEQYF. The CDR3 DNA reads TGCGCCAGCAGCTTGACGACAGGGAAATTTAACGAGCAGTACTTC.

The rearrangement joins TRBV15 to TRBJ2-7, with D tentatively TRBD2 (5 bases). The CDR3 runs to 11 residues. CDR1 and CDR2 from the germline V gene are LNHNV and YYDKDF (reference sequence). V lost 4 bases, J lost 6 bases, and 7 bases lay in between. The chain's CDR3 is CATSMGSEQYV. The CDR3 region has the DNA TGTGCCACCAGCATGGGGAGCGAGCAGTACGTC.

A single count supports this clone. The chain employs TRBV27 and TRBJ2-2, with a tentative D call TRBD1 (6 bases). Germline V CDR1 and CDR2: MNHEY, SMNVEV (reference sequence). CDR3 size: 17 residues. The V and J ends lost 6 bases and 5 bases respectively, with 22 bases between them. The DNA for the CDR3 is TGTGCCAGCAGGCGTAGGGACATTTTAACATCTACCGGGGAGCTGTTTTTT. This sequence encodes CASRRRDILTSTGELFF.

J is TRBJ2-1 and V is TRBV7-2, with D uncertain. CDR3 size: 14 residues. The germline V and J ends were trimmed by 0 bases and 5 bases, with 8 bases remaining between them. Germline V gives CDR1 SGHTA, CDR2 FQGNSA. The CDR3 region has the DNA TGTGCCAGCAGCTTAGCGGCAGGCAACAATGAGCAGTTCTTC. Encoded protein: CASSLAAGNNEQFF.